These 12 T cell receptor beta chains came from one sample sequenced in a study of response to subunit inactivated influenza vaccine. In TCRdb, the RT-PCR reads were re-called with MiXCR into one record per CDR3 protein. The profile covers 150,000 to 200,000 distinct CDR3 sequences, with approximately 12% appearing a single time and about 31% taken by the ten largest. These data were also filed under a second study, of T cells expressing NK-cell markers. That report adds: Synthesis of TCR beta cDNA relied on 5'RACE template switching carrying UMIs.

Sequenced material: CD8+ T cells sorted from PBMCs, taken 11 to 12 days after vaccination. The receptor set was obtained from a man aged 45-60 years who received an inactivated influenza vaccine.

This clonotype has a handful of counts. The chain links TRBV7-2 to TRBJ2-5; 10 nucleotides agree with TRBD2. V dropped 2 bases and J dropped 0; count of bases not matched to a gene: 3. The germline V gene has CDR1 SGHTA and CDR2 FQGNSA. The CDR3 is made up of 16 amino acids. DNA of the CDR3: TGTGCCAGCAGCTTAATAGCGGGAGGCCACCAAGAGACCCAGTACTTC. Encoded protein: CASSLIAGGHQETQYF.

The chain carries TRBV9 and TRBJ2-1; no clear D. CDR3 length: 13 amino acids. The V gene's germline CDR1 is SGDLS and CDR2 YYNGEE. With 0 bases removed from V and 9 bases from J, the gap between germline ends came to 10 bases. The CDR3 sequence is CASSVVGFGEQFF. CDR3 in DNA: TGTGCCAGCAGCGTAGTCGGGTTCGGTGAGCAGTTCTTC.

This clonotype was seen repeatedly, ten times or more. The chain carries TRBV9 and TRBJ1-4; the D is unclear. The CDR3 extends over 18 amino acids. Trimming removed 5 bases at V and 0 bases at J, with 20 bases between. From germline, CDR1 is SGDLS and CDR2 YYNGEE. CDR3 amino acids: CASRVFCRLVATNEKLFF. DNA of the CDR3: TGTGCCAGCAGGGTGTTTTGCAGGCTTGTTGCAACTAATGAAAAACTGTTTTTT.

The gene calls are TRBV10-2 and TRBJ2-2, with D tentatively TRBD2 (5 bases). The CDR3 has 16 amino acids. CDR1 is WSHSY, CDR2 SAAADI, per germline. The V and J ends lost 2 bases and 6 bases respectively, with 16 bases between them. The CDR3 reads CASSELEASWPGELFF. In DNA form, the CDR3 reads TGCGCCAGCAGTGAGCTGGAGGCTAGCTGGCCCGGGGAGCTGTTTTTT.

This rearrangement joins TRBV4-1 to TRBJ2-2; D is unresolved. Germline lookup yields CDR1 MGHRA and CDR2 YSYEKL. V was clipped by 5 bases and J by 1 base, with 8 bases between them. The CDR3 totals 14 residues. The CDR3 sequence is CASSSNQNTGELFF. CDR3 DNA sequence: TGCGCCAGCAGCTCCAACCAGAACACCGGGGAGCTGTTTTTT.

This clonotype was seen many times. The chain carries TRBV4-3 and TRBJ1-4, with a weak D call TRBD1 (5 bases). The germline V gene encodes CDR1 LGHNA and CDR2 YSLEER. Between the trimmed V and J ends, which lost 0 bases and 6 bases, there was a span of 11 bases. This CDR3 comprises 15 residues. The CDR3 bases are TGCGCCAGCAGCCAAGAGGGGGTTTGGGATGAAAAACTGTTTTTT. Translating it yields CASSQEGVWDEKLFF.

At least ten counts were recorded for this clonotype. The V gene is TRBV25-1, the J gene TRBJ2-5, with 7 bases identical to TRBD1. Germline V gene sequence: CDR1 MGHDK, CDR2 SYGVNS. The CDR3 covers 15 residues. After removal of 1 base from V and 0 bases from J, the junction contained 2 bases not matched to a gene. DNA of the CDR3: TGTGCCAGCAGTGAATGGGACAGCTACCAAGAGACCCAGTACTTC. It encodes CASSEWDSYQETQYF.

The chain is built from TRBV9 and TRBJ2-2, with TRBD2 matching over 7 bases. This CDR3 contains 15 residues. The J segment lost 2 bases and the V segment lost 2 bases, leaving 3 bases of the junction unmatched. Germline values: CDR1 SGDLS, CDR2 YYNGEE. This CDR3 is CASSVSSGNTGELFF. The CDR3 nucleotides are TGTGCCAGCAGCGTTTCTAGCGGTAACACCGGGGAGCTGTTTTTT.

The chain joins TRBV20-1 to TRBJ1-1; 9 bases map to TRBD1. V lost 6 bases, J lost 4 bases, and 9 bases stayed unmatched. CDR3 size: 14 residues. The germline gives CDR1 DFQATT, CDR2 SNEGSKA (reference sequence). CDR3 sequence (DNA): TGCAGTGCCCCCACAGGGGGCTGGGGCACTGAAGCTTTCTTT. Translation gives CSAPTGGWGTEAFF.

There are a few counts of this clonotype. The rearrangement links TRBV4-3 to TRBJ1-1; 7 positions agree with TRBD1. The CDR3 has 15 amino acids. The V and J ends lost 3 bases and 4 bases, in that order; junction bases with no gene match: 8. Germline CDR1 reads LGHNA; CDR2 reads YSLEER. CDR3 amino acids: CASSHPGTAITEAFF. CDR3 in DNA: TGCGCCAGCAGCCATCCCGGGACAGCGATCACTGAAGCTTTCTTT.

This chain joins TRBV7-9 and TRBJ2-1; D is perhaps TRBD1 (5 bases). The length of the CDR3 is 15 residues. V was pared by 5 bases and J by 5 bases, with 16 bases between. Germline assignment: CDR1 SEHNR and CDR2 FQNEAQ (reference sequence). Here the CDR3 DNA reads TGTGCCAGCAGCCAAGAAGGCCAGGGTGACAATGAGCAGTTCTTC. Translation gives CASSQEGQGDNEQFF.

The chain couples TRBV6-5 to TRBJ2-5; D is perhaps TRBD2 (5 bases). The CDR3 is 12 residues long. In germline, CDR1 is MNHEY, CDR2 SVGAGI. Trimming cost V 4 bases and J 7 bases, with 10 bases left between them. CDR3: CASSSNRGTQYF. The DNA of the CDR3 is TGTGCCAGCAGTTCCAATCGGGGGACCCAGTACTTC.